This T cell receptor (beta chain) emerged from a study of shared clonotypes between healthy human individuals. The study, taken as a whole, reports: The generation probabilities recorded for non-shared clonotypes fell below those of clonotypes shared by all four donors.

Comments on this clone: Its antigen is undetermined.

Sequenced by immunoSEQ multiplex PCR; TCRdb stores in-frame clones only, minus some. The sample holds hundreds of thousands of clones, more than 70% seen once. The V gene end was trimmed by 7 bases and the J gene end by 2 bases; junction bases not matched to a gene: 2. The CDR3 sequence is 12 residues long. Germline loops: CDR1 SNHLY, CDR2 FYNNEI. The clonotype was recovered from a woman in her 30s in good health. V usage is TRBV2 and J usage is TRBJ2-7; TRBD1 matches at 7 bases. Sequenced material: memory CD4+ T cells sorted from blood. The subset denotes: CD45RA-negative fraction. DNA for the CDR3: TGTGCCAGCAAGGACAGGACCTACGAGCAGTACTTC. Protein sequence: CASKDRTYEQYF. The entire variable domain, with the rest obtained from reference TRBV2 and TRBJ2-7, is as follows: EPEVTQTPSHQVTQMGQEVILRCVPISNHLYFYWYRQILGQKVEFLVSFYNNEISEKSEIFDDQFSVERPDGSNFTLKIRSTKLEDSAMYFCASKDRTYEQYFGPGTRLTVT.